Each of the 15 T cell receptor beta chains below was sequenced from the same sample in a study of T cell responses to AZD1222 COVID-19 vaccine. Profiling relied on immunoSEQ multiplex PCR, and the TCRdb table lists in-frame clones only, not all of them. The sample lists about 110,000 clones; approximately 85% were seen once. The sequencing here drew on peripheral blood, taken on day 0 of AZD1222 vaccination. These receptors were collected from an adult in good health.

As for this clone: Sequence at one end of the junction differs from germline and may be a read error. The V call is TRBV18, the J call TRBJ1-1, with D uncertain. This CDR3 is 13 amino acids long. Germline loops: CDR1 KGHSH, CDR2 LQKENI. In DNA, the CDR3 is TGTGCCAGCTCCCCACCAACGAACACTGAAGCTTTCTTT. Protein: CASSPPTNTEAFF.

The chain has TRBV24-1 and TRBJ2-1, with 8 bases lining up with TRBD1. This CDR3 comprises 15 residues. The germline V gene has CDR1 KGHDR and CDR2 SFDVKD. Trimming at V came to 4 bases and at J to 7 bases, leaving 8 bases not matched to a gene. CDR3: CATSDGGTGTNEQFF. The CDR3 DNA is TGTGCCACCAGTGACGGAGGGACAGGAACGAATGAGCAGTTCTTC.

This clone was counted once. The chain joins TRBV29-1 to TRBJ1-1; perhaps TRBD1 as D (5 bases). Germline assignment: CDR1 SQVTM and CDR2 ANQGSEA. V shed 2 bases and J shed 3 bases, with 10 bases lying between them. There are 13 residues in the CDR3. CDR3 coding DNA: TGCAGCGTTGAAAAGGGGTCGGACACTGAAGCTTTCTTT. It translates to CSVEKGSDTEAFF. The full variable domain, with the rest looked up from reference TRBV29-1 and TRBJ1-1, is SAVISQKPSRDICQRGTSLTIQCQVDSQVTMMFWYRQQPGQSLTLIATANQGSEATYESGFVIDKFPISRPNLTFSTLTVSNMSPEDSSIYLCSVEKGSDTEAFFGQGTRLTVV.

This clone was recorded only once. V gene TRBV11-3 combines with J gene TRBJ2-3; D not resolved. V shed 1 base and J shed 0 bases, with 5 bases lying between them. Germline V gene lookup returns CDR1 SGHNT and CDR2 YENEEA. This CDR3 is built from 14 residues. The CDR3 sequence is CASSLGHSTDTQYF. The CDR3 nucleotides read TGTGCCAGCAGCTTAGGACATAGCACAGATACGCAGTATTTT.

This clone was seen only a few times. The chain links TRBV29-1 to TRBJ1-3; 10 nucleotides agree with TRBD1. The germline gives CDR1 SQVTM, CDR2 ANQGSEA. V dropped 4 bases and J dropped 0; count of bases not matched to a gene: 3. CDR3 length: 15 residues. The DNA of the CDR3 is TGCAGCGTTGTGACAGGGGGCTTCTCTGGAAACACCATATATTTT. It codes for CSVVTGGFSGNTIYF.

V usage is TRBV27 and J usage is TRBJ2-3; no firm D call. This CDR3 has 14 amino acids. Trimming took off 4 bases at V and 0 bases at J, with 8 bases between the two ends. Germline assignment: CDR1 MNHEY and CDR2 SMNVEV (reference sequence). This CDR3 reads CASSSHPSTDTQYF. The CDR3 nucleotides are TGTGCCAGCAGTTCCCACCCTAGCACAGATACGCAGTATTTT.

This clone was seen a handful of times. V gene TRBV19 combines with J gene TRBJ2-1; 8 nucleotides match TRBD1. V lost 3 bases to trimming and J lost 6 bases; unmatched junction nucleotides: 7. The CDR3 is 15 amino acids. Looked up from germline, CDR1 is LNHDA and CDR2 is SQIVND (reference sequence). The CDR3 coding sequence is TGTGCCAGTAGTATGGGCAGGGGGCAGAGCAATGAGCAGTTCTTC. Its translation: CASSMGRGQSNEQFF.

V gene TRBV2 combines with J gene TRBJ1-1; a possible D gene is TRBD1 (5 bases). Looked up from germline, CDR1 is SNHLY and CDR2 is FYNNEI. V was trimmed by 6 bases and J by 3 bases, leaving 11 bases between them. This CDR3 spans 13 amino acids. The CDR3 coding sequence is TGTGCCAGCAGAAGCCGGGGGTACACTGAAGCTTTCTTT. This gives the protein CASRSRGYTEAFF.

The rearrangement joins TRBV9 to TRBJ2-1, with TRBD2 matching over 16 bases. V dropped 2 bases and J dropped 3; count of bases not matched to a gene: 8. Germline CDR1 is SGDLS and CDR2 is YYNGEE. The CDR3 has 19 residues. The CDR3 nucleotides read TGTGCCAGCAGCGTGGGACTAGCGGGGGGGCCTGGCTACTACAATGAGCAGTTCTTC. Its translation is CASSVGLAGGPGYYNEQFF.

The gene calls are TRBV7-9 and TRBJ2-7; D not certain. CDR1 is SEHNR and CDR2 is FQNEAQ in the germline V gene (reference sequence). This CDR3 contains 13 residues. Trimming took off 6 bases at V and 3 bases at J, with 12 bases between the two ends. The CDR3 is CASSFGQVYEQYF. The DNA for the CDR3 is TGTGCCAGCAGTTTCGGGCAGGTCTACGAGCAGTACTTC.

The V and J genes are TRBV6-5 and TRBJ2-1, with D perhaps matching TRBD2 (6 bases). CDR1 is MNHEY and CDR2 is SVGAGI in the germline V gene. The CDR3 consists of 14 residues. Trimming cost V 5 bases and J 6 bases, with 14 bases left between them. CDR3 amino acids: CASSPRYGGNEQFF. DNA for the CDR3: TGTGCCAGCAGTCCCCGGTACGGGGGCAATGAGCAGTTCTTC.

This rearrangement joins TRBV5-1 to TRBJ2-1; 10 positions match TRBD1. Germline loops: CDR1 SGHRS, CDR2 YFSETQ. The CDR3 loop spans 13 amino acids. J was trimmed by 7 bases and V by 3 bases; bases with no gene match: 1. CDR3 protein: CASSWDRGNEQFF. CDR3 nucleotide sequence: TGCGCCAGCAGCTGGGACAGGGGAAATGAGCAGTTCTTC.

The chain uses TRBV6-1 and TRBJ1-6; unclear D gene. Trimming stripped 0 bases from V and 9 bases from J, with 6 bases between. Germline-derived CDR1 and CDR2 are MNHNS and SASEGT. This CDR3 is 13 amino acids long. The CDR3 DNA is TGTGCCAGCAGTGAAGCCGGACGTTCACCCCTCCACTTT. This sequence encodes CASSEAGRSPLHF.

The V gene is TRBV6-5, the J gene TRBJ2-5; D ambiguous. Germline V gene sequence: CDR1 MNHEY, CDR2 SVGAGI. The CDR3 loop spans 14 amino acids. Trimming shortened V by 7 bases and J by 5 bases, and 17 bases separated the two germline ends. The CDR3 loop is CASTPGLGTETQYF. The CDR3 DNA reads TGTGCCAGCACCCCGGGCCTTGGAACTGAGACCCAGTACTTC.

This chain connects TRBV20-1 to TRBJ1-2, with D uncertain. The germline gives CDR1 DFQATT, CDR2 SNEGSKA (reference sequence). Trimming pared 8 bases from V and 5 bases from J, leaving 12 bases between. The CDR3 loop spans 11 amino acids. The CDR3 protein is CSSGARYGYTF. DNA for the CDR3: TGCAGTTCGGGAGCTCGATATGGCTACACCTTC.